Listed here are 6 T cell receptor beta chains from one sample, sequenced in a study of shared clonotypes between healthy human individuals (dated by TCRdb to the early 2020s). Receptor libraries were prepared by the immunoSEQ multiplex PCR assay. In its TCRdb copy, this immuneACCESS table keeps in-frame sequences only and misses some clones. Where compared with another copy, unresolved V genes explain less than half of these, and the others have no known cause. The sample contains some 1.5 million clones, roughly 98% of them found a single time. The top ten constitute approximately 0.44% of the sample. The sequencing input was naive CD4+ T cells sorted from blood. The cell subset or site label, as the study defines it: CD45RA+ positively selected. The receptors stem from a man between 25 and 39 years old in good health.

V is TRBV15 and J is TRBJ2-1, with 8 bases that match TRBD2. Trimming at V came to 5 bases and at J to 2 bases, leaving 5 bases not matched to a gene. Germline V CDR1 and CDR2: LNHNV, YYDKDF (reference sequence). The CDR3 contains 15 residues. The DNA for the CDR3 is TGTGCCACCAGCCCGGGAGGGGGGCCCTACAATGAGCAGTTCTTC. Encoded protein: CATSPGGGPYNEQFF.

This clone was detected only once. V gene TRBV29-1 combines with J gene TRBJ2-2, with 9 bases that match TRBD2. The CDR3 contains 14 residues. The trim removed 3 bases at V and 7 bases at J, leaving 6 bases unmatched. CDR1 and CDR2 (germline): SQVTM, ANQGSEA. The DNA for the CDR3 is TGCAGCGTTGACGCGGGAGGGAACCTCGGGGAGCTGTTTTTT. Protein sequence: CSVDAGGNLGELFF.

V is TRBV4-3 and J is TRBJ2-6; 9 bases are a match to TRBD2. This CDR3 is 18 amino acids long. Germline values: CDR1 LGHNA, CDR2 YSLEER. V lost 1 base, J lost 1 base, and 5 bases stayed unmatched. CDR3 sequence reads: CASSQASGAGSGANVLTF. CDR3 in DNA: TGCGCCAGCAGCCAAGCTAGCGGGGCGGGGTCTGGGGCCAACGTCCTGACTTTC.

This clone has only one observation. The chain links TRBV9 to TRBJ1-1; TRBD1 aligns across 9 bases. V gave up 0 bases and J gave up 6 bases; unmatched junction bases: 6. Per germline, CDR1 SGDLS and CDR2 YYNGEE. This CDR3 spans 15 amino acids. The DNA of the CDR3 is TGTGCCAGCAGCGTAGATCCGGACAGGGGATCTGAAGCTTTCTTT. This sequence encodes CASSVDPDRGSEAFF.

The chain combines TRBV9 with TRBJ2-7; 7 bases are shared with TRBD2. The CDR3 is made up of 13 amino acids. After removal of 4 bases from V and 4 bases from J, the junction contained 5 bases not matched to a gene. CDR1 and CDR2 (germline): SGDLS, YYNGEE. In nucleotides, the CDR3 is TGTGCCAGCAGCCACGTCGGGGGGTACGAGCAGTACTTC. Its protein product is CASSHVGGYEQYF.

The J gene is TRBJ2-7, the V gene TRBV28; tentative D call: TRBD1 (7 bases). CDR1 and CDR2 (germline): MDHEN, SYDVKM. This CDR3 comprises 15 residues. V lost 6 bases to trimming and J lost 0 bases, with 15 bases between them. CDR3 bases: TGTGCCAGCAGGGGGGGACAGCCTCTCTCCTACGAGCAGTACTTC. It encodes CASRGGQPLSYEQYF.